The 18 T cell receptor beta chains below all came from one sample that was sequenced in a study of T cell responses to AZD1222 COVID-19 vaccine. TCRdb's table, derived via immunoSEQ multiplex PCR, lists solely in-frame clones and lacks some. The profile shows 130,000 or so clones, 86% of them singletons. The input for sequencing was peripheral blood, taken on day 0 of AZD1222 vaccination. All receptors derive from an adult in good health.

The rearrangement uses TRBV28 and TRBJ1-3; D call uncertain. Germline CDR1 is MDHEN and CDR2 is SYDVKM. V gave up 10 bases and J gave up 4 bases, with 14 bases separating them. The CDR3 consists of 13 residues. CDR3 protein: CAITPLVGNTIYF. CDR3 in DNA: TGTGCCATCACGCCCTTGGTCGGAAACACCATATATTTT.

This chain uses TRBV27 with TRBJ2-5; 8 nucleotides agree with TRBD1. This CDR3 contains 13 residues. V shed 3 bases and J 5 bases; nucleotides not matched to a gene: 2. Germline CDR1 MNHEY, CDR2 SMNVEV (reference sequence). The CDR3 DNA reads TGTGCCAGCAGTTTTCAGGGGGCCGAGACCCAGTACTTC. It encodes CASSFQGAETQYF.

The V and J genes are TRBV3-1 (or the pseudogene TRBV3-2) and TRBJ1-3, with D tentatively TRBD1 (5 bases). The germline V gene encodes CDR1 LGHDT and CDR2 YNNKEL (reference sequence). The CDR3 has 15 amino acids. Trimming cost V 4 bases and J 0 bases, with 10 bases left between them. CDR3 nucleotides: TGTGCCAGCAGCCTTAGAGGGGCCTCTGGAAACACCATATATTTT. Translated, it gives CASSLRGASGNTIYF.

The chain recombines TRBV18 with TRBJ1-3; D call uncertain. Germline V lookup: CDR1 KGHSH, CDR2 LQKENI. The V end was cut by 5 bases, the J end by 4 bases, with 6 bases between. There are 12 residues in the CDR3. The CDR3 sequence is CASSAAGNTIYF. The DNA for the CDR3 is TGTGCCAGCTCAGCCGCGGGAAACACCATATATTTT. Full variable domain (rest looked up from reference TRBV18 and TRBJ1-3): NAGVMQNPRHLVRRRGQEARLRCSPMKGHSHVYWYRQLPEEGLKFMVYLQKENIIDESGMPKERFSAEFPKEGPSILRIQQVVRGDSAAYFCASSAAGNTIYFGEGSWLTVV.

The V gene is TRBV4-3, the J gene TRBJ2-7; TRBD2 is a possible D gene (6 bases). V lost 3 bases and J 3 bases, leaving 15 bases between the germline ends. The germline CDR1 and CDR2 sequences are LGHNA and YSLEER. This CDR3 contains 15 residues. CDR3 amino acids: CASSHEAEGVYEQYF. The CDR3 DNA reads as TGCGCCAGCAGCCACGAAGCGGAGGGAGTCTACGAGCAGTACTTC.

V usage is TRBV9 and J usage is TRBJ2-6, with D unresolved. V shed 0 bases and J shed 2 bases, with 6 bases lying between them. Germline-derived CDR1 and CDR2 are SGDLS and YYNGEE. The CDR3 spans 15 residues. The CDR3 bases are TGTGCCAGCAGCGTAGGAAGGGCTGGGGCCAACGTCCTGACTTTC. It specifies CASSVGRAGANVLTF.

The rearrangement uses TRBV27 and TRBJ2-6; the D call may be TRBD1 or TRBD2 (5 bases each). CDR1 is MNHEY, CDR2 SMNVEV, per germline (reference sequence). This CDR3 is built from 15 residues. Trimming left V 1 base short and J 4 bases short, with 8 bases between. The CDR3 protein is CASSLWGSGANVLTF. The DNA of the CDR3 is TGTGCCAGCAGTTTATGGGGGTCAGGGGCCAACGTCCTGACTTTC.

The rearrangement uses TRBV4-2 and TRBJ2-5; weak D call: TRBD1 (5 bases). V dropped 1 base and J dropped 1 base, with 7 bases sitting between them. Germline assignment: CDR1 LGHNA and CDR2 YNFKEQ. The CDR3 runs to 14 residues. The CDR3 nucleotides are TGTGCCAGCAGCCAAGTGGGGCCCCAAGAGACCCAGTACTTC. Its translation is CASSQVGPQETQYF.

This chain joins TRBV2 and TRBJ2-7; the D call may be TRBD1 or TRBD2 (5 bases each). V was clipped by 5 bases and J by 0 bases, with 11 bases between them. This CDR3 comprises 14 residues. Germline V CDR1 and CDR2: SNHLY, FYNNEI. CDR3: CASSRAGTSYEQYF. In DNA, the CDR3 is TGTGCCAGCAGTAGGGCAGGGACCTCCTACGAGCAGTACTTC.

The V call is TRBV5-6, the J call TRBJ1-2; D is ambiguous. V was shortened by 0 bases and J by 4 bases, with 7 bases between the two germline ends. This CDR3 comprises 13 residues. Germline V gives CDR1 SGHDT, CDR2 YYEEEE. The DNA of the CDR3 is TGTGCCAGCAGCTTGGAGAGGCTCTATGGCTACACCTTC. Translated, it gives CASSLERLYGYTF.

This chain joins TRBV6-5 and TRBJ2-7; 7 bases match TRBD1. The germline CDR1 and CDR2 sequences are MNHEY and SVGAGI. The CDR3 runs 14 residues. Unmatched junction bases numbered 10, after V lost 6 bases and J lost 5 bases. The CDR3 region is CASSQGGSVDEQYF. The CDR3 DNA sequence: TGTGCCAGCAGCCAAGGGGGCTCCGTAGACGAGCAGTACTTC.

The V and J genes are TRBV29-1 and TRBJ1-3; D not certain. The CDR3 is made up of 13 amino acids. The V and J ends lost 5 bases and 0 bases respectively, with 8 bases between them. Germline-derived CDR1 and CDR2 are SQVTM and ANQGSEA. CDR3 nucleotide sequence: TGCAGCGTTCGCCCGAACTCTGGAAACACCATATATTTT. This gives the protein CSVRPNSGNTIYF.

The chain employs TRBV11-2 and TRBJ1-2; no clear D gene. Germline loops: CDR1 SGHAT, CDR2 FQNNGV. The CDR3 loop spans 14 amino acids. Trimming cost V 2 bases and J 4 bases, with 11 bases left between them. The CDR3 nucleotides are TGTGCCAGCAGCTTATCCCCGACTACCTATGGCTACACCTTC. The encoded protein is CASSLSPTTYGYTF.

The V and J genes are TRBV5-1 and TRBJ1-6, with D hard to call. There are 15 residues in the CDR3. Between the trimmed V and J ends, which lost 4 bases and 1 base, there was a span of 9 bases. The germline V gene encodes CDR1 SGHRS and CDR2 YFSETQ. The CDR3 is CASSTEGSYNSPLHF. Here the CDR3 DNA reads TGCGCCAGCAGCACAGAAGGGTCCTATAATTCACCCCTCCACTTT.

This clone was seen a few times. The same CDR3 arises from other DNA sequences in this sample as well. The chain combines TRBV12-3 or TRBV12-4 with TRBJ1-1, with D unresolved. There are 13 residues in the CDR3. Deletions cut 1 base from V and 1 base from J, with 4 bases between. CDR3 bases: TGTGCCAGCAGTTTAGGGCGGAACACTGAAGCTTTCTTT. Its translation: CASSLGRNTEAFF.

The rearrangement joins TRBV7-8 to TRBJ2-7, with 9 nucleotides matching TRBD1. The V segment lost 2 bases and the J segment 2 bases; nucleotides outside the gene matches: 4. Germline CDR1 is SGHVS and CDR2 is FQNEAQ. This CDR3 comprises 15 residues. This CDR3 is CASSLSQGAPYEQYF. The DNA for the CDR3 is TGTGCCAGCAGCTTATCACAGGGGGCCCCCTACGAGCAGTACTTC. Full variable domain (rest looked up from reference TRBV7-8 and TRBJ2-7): GAGVSQSPRYKVAKRGQDVALRCDPISGHVSLFWYQQALGQGPEFLTYFQNEAQLDKSGLPSDRFFAERPEGSVSTLKIQRTQQEDSAVYLCASSLSQGAPYEQYFGPGTRLTVT.

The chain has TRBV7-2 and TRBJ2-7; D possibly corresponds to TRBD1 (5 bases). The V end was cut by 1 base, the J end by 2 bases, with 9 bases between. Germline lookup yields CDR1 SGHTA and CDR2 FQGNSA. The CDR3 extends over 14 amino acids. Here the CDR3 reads CASSLVAGTYEQYF. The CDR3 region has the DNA TGTGCCAGCAGCTTAGTGGCAGGGACCTACGAGCAGTACTTC.

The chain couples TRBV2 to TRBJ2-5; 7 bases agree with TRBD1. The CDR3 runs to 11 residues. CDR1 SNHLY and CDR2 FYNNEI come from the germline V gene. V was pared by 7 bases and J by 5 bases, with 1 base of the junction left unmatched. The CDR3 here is CASTRGETQYF. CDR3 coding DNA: TGTGCCAGCACCAGGGGGGAGACCCAGTACTTC.